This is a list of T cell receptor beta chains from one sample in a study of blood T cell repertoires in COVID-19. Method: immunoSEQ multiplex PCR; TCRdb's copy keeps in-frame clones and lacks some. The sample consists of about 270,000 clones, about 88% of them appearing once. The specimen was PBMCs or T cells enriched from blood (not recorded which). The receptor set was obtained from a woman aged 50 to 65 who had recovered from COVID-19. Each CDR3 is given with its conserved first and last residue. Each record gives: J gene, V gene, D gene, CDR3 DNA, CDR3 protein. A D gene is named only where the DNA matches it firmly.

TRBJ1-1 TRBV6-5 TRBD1 TGTGCCAGCAGTCTGGACAGGGGAAGGAACACTGAAGCTTTCTTT CASSLDRGRNTEAFF
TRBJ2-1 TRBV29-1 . TGCAGCGTTGTCCGGACAGAGCCCTACAATGAGCAGTTCTTC CSVVRTEPYNEQFF
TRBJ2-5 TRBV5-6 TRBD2 TGTGCCAGCAGCGCAGGACTAGCGGGAGGCGAGACCCAGTACTTC CASSAGLAGGETQYF
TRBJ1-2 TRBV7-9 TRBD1 TGTGCCAGCAGCTTAGCCCCCGGGACAGGGAAGAACTATGGCTACACCTTC CASSLAPGTGKNYGYTF
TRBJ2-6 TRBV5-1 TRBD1 TGCGCCAGCAGCTTGGAGGGACAGGGTAGCACTGGGGCCAACGTCCTGACTTTC CASSLEGQGSTGANVLTF
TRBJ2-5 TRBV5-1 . TGCGCCAGCAGCTTACAGCGGGTAGAAGGAGAGACCCAGTACTTC CASSLQRVEGETQYF
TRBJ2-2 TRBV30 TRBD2 TGTGCCTCAACGGGGACTAGCGGGAGTGCGGGATCCGGGGAGCTGTTTTTT CASTGTSGSAGSGELFF
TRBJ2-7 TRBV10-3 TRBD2 TGTGCCATCAGTAGCGGGAACTCCTCCTACGAGCAGTACTTC CAISSGNSSYEQYF
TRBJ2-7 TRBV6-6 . TGTGCCAGCACCCCCCCAAAAGGACAGAGCTACGAGCAGTACTTC CASTPPKGQSYEQYF
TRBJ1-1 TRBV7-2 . TGTGCCAGCAGCATAAGAACCGACACCGGATCAGCTTTCTTT CASSIRTDTGSAFF